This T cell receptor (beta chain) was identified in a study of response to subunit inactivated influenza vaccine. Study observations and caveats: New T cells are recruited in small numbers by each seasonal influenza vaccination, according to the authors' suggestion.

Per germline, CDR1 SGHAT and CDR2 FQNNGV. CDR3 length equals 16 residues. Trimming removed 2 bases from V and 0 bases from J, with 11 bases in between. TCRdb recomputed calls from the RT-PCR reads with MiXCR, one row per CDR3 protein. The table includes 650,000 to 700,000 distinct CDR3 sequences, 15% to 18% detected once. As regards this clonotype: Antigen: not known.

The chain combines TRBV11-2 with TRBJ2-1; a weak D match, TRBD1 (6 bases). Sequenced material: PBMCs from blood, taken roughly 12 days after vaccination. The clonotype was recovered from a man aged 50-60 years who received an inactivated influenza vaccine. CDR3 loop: CASSLTGFSSYNEQFF. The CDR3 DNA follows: TGTGCCAGCAGCTTAACAGGGTTCAGCTCCTACAATGAGCAGTTCTTC.